The entry that follows covers one T cell receptor beta chain sequence. TCRdb reprocessed the RT-PCR reads with MiXCR, giving one entry per CDR3 protein. The data show 650,000 to 800,000 distinct CDR3 sequences, approximately 15% seen once. V was clipped by 4 bases and J by 7 bases; unmatched bases: 13. Germline lookup yields CDR1 MDHEN and CDR2 SYDVKM. The CDR3 sequence is 16 residues long. This sequence was found in a female donor in good health, serving as a healthy control. Sequenced: memory CD4+ T cells from blood. The chain uses TRBV28 and TRBJ1-2; TRBD1 aligns across 9 bases. The CDR3, as DNA: TGTGCCAGCAGTTCAAACGCCGGGACAGGGTATCGTGGCTACACCTTC. Translating gives CASSSNAGTGYRGYTF.